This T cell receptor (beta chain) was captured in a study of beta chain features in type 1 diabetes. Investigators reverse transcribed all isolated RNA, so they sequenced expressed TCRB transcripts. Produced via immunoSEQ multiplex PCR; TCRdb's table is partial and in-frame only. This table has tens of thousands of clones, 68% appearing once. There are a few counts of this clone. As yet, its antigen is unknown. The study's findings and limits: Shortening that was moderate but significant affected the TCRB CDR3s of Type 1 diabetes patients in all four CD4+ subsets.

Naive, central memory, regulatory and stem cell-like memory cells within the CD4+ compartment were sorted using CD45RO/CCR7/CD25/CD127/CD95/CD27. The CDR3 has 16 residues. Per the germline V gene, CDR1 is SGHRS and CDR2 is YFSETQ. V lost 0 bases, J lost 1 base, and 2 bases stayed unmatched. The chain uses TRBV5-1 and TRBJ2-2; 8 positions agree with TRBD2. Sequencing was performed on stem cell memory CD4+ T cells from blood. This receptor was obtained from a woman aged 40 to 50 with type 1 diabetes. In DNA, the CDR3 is TGCGCCAGCAGCTTGGATGGGACTAGGAACACCGGGGAGCTGTTTTTT. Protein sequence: CASSLDGTRNTGELFF.